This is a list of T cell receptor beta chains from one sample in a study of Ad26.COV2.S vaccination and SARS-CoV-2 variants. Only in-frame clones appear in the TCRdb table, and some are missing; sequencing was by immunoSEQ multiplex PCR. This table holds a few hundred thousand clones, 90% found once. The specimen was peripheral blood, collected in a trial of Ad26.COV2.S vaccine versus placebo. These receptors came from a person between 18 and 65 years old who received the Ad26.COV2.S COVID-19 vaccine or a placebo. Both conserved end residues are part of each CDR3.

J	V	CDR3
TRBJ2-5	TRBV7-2	CASSAWTAPQETQYF
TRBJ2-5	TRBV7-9	CASSSTAFLETQYF
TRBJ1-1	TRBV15	CATSRDLNGYTEAFF
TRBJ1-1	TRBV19	CASSKTTGQANTEAFF
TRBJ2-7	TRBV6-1	CASSEWRTGTYEQYF
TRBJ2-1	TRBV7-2	CASSDYITGTNNEQFF
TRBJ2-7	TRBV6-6	CASRETSGRSYEQYF
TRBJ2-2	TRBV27	CASSLRATGELFF
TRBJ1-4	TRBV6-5	CASSPATNEKLFF
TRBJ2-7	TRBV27	CASRGTGGDEQYF
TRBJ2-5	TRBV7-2	CASSPRGREGETQYF
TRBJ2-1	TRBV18	CASSPQDSRVYNEQFF
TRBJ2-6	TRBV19	CASVGFDGANVLTF
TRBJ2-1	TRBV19	CASTPRRERGNEQFF
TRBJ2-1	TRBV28	CASRGRKRVSYNEQFF
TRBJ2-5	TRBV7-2	CASSLRGTQTQYF
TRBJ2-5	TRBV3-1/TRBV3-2	CASSQQSGRVETQYF
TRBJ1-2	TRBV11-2	CASSLVVLAGGANTF
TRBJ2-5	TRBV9	CASSVGPQVETQYF
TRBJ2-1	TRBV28	CASSLTGTRNQQFF
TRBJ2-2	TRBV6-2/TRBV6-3	CASSYGSANTGELFF
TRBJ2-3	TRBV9	CASSADRVQDTQYF
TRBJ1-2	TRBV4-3	CASSQAGGGYTF
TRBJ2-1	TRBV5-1	CASSTGTGPIQNEQFF
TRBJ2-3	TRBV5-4	CASSFGLAGTDTQYF
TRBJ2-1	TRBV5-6	CASSSRLAGGYNEQFF
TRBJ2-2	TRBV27	CASSLEMLAGGSNTGELFF
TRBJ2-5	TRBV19	CASSIDWVGETQYF
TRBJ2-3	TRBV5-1	CASSPIAFTPSDTQYF
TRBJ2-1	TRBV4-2	CASSQGRGLAIDEQFF
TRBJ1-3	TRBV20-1	CSANILDTIYF
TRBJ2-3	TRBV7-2	CASSSRYTDTQYF
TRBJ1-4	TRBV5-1	CASSRDAPEKLFF
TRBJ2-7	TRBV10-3	CAIREAALSYEQYF
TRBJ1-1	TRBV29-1	CSVGRGRNTEAFF
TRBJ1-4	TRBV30	CAWSVGWGNEKLFF
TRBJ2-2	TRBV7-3	CASTVNGRTGELFF
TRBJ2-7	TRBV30	CAWSGSWTGFSEQYF
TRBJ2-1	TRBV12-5	CASGFVGASGEQFF
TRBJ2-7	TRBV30	CAWSTGSVEYF
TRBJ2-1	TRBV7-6	CASSPGEGNEQFF
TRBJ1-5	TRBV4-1	CASSQDGDRYQPQHF
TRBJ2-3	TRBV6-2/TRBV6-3	CASSSQVFGHTDTQYF